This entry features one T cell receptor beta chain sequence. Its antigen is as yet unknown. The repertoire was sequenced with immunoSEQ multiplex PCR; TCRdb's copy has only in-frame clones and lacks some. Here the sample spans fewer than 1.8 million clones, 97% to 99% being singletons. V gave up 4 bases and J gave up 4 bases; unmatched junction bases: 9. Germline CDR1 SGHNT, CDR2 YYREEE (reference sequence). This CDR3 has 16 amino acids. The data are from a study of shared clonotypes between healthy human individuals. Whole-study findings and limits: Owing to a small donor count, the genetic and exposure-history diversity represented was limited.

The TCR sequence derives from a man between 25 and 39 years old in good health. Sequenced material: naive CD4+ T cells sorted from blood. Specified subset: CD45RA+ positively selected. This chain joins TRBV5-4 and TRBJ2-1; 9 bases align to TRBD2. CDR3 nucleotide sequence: TGTGCCAGCAGCCAGCCACTAGCGGGCATATACAATGAGCAGTTCTTC. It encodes CASSQPLAGIYNEQFF.